The T cell receptor beta chain under discussion was sequenced for a study of neurological immune-mediated disorders. Findings and limits, study-wide: A possible signature appeared as one related-CDR3 cluster, in which phylogenetic grouping placed the repertoires of 18 of 34 multiple sclerosis patients.

This CDR3 spans 13 amino acids. Germline V gene lookup returns CDR1 DFQATT and CDR2 SNEGSKA (reference sequence). This clonotype was seen a few times. Its antigen is not known. With a much larger clone just one base away, this may be a read error. TCRdb fed the 5' RACE reads into MiXCR, producing one record per CDR3 protein. The sample holds nearly 60,000 distinct CDR3 sequences, around 3.4% seen once. The source of this sequence is a woman in her sixties or seventies with multiple sclerosis. The rearrangement uses TRBV20-1 and TRBJ1-5; perhaps TRBD1 as D (5 bases). The specimen was PBMCs. This CDR3 reads CSARTGGDQPQNF. As DNA, the CDR3 is TGCAGTGCCCGGACCGGGGGGGATCAGCCCCAGAATTTT.